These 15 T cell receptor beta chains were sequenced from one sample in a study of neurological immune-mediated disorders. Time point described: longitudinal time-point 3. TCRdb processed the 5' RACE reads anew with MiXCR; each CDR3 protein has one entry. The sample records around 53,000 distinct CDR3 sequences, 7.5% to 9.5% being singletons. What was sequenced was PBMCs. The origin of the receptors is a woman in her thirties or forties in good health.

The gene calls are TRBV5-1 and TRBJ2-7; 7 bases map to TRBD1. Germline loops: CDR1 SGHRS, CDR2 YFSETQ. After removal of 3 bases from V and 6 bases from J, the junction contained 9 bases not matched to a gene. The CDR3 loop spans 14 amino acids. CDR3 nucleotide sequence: TGCGCCAGCAGCTGGGAGACAGGGACCCTCGAGCAGTACTTC. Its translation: CASSWETGTLEQYF.

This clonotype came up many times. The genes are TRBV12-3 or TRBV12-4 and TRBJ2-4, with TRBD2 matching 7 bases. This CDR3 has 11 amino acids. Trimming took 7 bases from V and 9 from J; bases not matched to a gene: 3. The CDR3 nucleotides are TGTGCCAGCACCTCGGGAGGCATTCAGTACTTC. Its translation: CASTSGGIQYF.

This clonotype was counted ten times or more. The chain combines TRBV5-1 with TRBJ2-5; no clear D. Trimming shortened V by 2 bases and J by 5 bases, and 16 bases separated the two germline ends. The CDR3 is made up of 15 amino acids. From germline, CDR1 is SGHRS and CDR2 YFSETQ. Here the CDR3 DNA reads TGCGCCAGCAGCTTACAGACTGCCTCTGGGGAGACCCAGTACTTC. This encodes CASSLQTASGETQYF.

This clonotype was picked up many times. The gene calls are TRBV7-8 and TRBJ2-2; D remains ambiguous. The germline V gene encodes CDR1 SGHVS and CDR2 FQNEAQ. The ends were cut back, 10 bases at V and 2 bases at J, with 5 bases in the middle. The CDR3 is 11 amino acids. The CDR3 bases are TGTGCCATCTCTAACACCGGGGAGCTGTTTTTT. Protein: CAISNTGELFF.

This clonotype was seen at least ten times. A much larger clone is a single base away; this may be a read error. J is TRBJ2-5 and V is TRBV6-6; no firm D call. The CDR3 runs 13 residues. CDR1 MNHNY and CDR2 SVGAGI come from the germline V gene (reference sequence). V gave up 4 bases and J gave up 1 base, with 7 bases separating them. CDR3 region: CASSLHFQETQYF. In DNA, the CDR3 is TGTGCCAGCAGTTTACACTTCCAAGAGACCCAGTACTTC.

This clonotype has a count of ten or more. The CDR3 reads CASSSTYQETQYF. CDR3 nucleotides: TGTGCCAGTAGTTCAACGTACCAAGAGACCCAGTACTTC. The chain has TRBV19 and TRBJ2-5; no definite D call. The CDR3 loop spans 13 amino acids. Germline values: CDR1 LNHDA, CDR2 SQIVND (reference sequence). Trimming cost V 5 bases and J 0 bases, with 7 bases left between them.

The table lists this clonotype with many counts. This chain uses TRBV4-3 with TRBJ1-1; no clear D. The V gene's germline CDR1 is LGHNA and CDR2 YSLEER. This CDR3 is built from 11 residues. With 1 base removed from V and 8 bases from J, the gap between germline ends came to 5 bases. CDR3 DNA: TGCGCCAGCAGCCAAGGACGGGAAGCTTTCTTT. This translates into CASSQGREAFF.

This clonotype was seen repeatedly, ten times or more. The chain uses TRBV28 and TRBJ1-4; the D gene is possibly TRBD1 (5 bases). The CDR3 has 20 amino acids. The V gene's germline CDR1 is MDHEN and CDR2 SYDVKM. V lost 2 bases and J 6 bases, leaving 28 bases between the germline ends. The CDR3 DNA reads TGTGCCAGCAGTTTACTTTTATTTTGGGGAAAAGAGGGGTCTCATGAAAAACTGTTTTTT. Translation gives CASSLLLFWGKEGSHEKLFF.

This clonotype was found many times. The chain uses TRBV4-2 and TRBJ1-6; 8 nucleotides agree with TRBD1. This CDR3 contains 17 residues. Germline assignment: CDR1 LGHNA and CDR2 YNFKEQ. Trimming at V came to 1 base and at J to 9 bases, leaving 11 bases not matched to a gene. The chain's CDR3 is CASSQAPPRTGSSPLHF. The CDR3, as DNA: TGTGCCAGCAGCCAAGCCCCTCCGCGGACAGGGAGTTCACCCCTCCACTTT.

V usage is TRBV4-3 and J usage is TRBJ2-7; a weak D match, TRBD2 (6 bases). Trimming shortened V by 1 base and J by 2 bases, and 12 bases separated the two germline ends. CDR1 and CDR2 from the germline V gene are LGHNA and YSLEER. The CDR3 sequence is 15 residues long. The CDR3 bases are TGCGCCAGCAGCCAAGGTTACGCGGGAACCTACGAGCAGTACTTC. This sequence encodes CASSQGYAGTYEQYF.

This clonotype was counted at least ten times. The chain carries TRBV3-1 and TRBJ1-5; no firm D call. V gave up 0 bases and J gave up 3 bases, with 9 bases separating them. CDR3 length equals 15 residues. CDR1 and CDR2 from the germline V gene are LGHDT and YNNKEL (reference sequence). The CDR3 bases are TGTGCCAGCAGCCAAGATCGCGGATACAATCAGCCCCAGCATTTT. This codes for CASSQDRGYNQPQHF.

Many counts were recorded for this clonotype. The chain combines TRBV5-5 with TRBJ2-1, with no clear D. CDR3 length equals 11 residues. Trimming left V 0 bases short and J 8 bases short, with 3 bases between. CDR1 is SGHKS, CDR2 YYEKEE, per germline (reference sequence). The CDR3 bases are TGTGCCAGCAGCTTGGAATATGAGCAGTTCTTC. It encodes CASSLEYEQFF.

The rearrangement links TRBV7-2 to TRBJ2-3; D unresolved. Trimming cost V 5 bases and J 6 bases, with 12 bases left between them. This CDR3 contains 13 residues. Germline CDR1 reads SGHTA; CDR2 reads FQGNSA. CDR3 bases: TGTGCCAGCAGCCCCCCACTGAGGGATACGCAGTATTTT. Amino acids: CASSPPLRDTQYF.

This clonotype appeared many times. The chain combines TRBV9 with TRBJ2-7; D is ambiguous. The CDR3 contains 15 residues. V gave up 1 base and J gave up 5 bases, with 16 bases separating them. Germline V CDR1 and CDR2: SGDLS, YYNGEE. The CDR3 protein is CASSVSNGRAHEQYF. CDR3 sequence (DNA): TGTGCCAGCAGCGTATCTAACGGACGCGCCCACGAGCAGTACTTC.

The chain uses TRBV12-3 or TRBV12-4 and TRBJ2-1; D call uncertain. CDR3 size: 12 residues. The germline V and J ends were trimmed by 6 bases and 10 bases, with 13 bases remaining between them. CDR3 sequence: CASSPPPGEQFF. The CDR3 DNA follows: TGTGCCAGCAGCCCTCCCCCCGGGGAGCAGTTCTTC.